Listed below are T cell receptor beta chains from one sample, sequenced in a study of blood T cell repertoires in COVID-19. Sequencing was performed with immunoSEQ multiplex PCR; in TCRdb, only in-frame clones are kept and a portion is missing. The profile shows 170,000 or so clones, roughly 89% of them singletons. Sequencing used peripheral blood. Every receptor here comes from a woman aged 18 to 35 who had recovered from COVID-19. Each CDR3 is given with its conserved first and last residue. Each record gives: clone size, J gene, V gene, CDR3 protein. The size entry is marked missing in some rows and otherwise reads once, few, many or a size class.

NA | TRBJ2-5 | TRBV11-2 | CASSLGLAGVETQYF
NA | TRBJ2-2 | TRBV9 | CASSGTSGGGTGELFF
NA | TRBJ2-3 | TRBV7-9 | CASSLSSGDYTDTQYF
NA | TRBJ1-1 | TRBV7-8 | CASSLRQGPRTEAFF
NA | TRBJ2-2 | TRBV9 | CASSPVGLAGVKTGELFF
NA | TRBJ1-1 | TRBV7-9 | CASSHASDGRTEAFF
many | TRBJ2-1 | TRBV2 | CASSGDSTWSEQFF
once | TRBJ2-1 | TRBV4-3 | CASSQTPPGADDYNEQFF
NA | TRBJ1-4 | TRBV4-2 | CASSRRDRAQGEKLFF
NA | TRBJ1-2 | TRBV4-3 | CASSQDSITGGEGYTF
NA | TRBJ1-2 | TRBV21-1 | CASSIGGQGVYGYTF
NA | TRBJ1-2 | TRBV4-3 | CASSQDPGQNYGYTF
NA | TRBJ2-1 | TRBV14 | CASSRFIRELAGDNEQFF
NA | TRBJ1-5 | TRBV27 | CASSLSTMNQPQHF
NA | TRBJ2-1 | TRBV19 | CASRDRGNYNEQFF
NA | TRBJ2-5 | TRBV7-2 | CASSSGTSVRQETQYF
NA | TRBJ2-2 | TRBV19 | CASSTPWGTANTGELFF
once | TRBJ1-3 | TRBV7-2 | CASSSQVRLSGNTIYF
NA | TRBJ2-7 | TRBV7-2 | CASSLGTSGGRQYF
NA | TRBJ2-1 | TRBV9 | CASSAGASGRGYNEQFF
NA | TRBJ2-1 | TRBV2 | CASRAGGAWLGLAGAGQFF
NA | TRBJ2-1 | TRBV11-2 | CASSIRAGYGYNEQFF
NA | TRBJ1-1 | TRBV30 | CAWSVQVGAFF
NA | TRBJ1-6 | TRBV30 | CAWSQGTRYNSPLHF
NA | TRBJ1-2 | TRBV12-3/TRBV12-4 | CASSSFDREGYTF
few | TRBJ1-3 | TRBV2 | CASRLISSGNTIYF
NA | TRBJ2-5 | TRBV27 | CASSTRGGWLETQYF
NA | TRBJ2-5 | TRBV6-5 | CASSYVGGWETQYF
once | TRBJ2-1 | TRBV6-2/TRBV6-3 | CASSYSGGRGNEQFF
NA | TRBJ1-2 | TRBV6-5 | CASSLHLGQNYGYTF
NA | TRBJ2-2 | TRBV18 | CASSPSTGRYTGELFF
few | TRBJ2-1 | TRBV5-1 | CASSYLAGADNEQFF
NA | TRBJ1-1 | TRBV12-5 | CASGFQPDTVQNTEAFF
once | TRBJ1-2 | TRBV6-5 | CASLKGGFYGYTF
NA | TRBJ2-3 | TRBV2 | CASSEGVDTQYF
NA | TRBJ2-1 | TRBV9 | CASSPRTSGTLRSSYNEQFF
NA | TRBJ1-5 | TRBV7-9 | CASSLGVLGGSSNQPQHF
NA | TRBJ1-6 | TRBV3-1/TRBV3-2 | CASSQGQGMAPLHF
NA | TRBJ1-2 | TRBV9 | CASRTAGVSGYTF
many | TRBJ1-5 | TRBV29-1 | CSVADSLNQPQHF
NA | TRBJ2-1 | TRBV15 | CATSRDIRLAGGRNEQFF
NA | TRBJ2-5 | TRBV6-5 | CASSYEVPHETQYF
NA | TRBJ1-4 | TRBV3-1/TRBV3-2 | CASSPPSATNEKLFF
NA | TRBJ2-2 | TRBV5-4 | CASSFGRESTGELFF